Each of the 27 T cell receptor beta chains below was sequenced from the same sample in a study of shared clonotypes between healthy human individuals. The data were produced by immunoSEQ multiplex PCR, yet TCRdb's version contains in-frame clones alone and is incomplete. The data show 170,000 or so clones, 60% to 75% seen once. The sequenced material came from memory CD4+ T cells sorted from blood. The subset here: CD45RA-negative fraction. These receptors all come from a young man in good health.

The chain combines TRBV7-6 with TRBJ2-6; the D is unclear. V dropped 0 bases and J dropped 8 bases, with 8 bases sitting between them. CDR3 size: 14 residues. Germline V lookup: CDR1 SGHVS, CDR2 FNYEAQ. In DNA form, the CDR3 reads TGTGCCAGCAGCTTAGCCCCGGGTACCAACGTCCTGACTTTC. Protein product: CASSLAPGTNVLTF.

Within the sample, this clone is medium-sized. The rearrangement joins TRBV5-6 to TRBJ2-1; TRBD2 agrees at 8 bases. Germline V lookup: CDR1 SGHDT, CDR2 YYEEEE. The V gene end was trimmed by 1 base and the J gene end by 0 bases; junction bases not matched to a gene: 3. There are 16 residues in the CDR3. CDR3 protein: CASSLFGTSSYNEQFF. The CDR3 DNA is TGTGCCAGCAGCTTGTTTGGGACTAGCTCCTACAATGAGCAGTTCTTC.

This rearrangement joins TRBV2 to TRBJ2-3; 11 bases fit TRBD2. Germline CDR1 reads SNHLY; CDR2 reads FYNNEI. The CDR3 sequence is 16 residues long. Trimming cost V 7 bases and J 1 base; bases outside gene matches: 7. Here the CDR3 reads CASTMGLAAGTDTQYF. The CDR3 DNA reads TGTGCCAGCACCATGGGACTAGCGGCTGGCACAGATACGCAGTATTTT.

This clone was recorded at least ten times. The rearrangement joins TRBV7-2 to TRBJ2-6, with a weak D call TRBD1 (6 bases). The CDR3 has 16 residues. CDR1 is SGHTA, CDR2 FQGNSA, per germline. V was clipped by 5 bases and J by 1 base, with 12 bases between them. CDR3 nucleotide sequence: TGTGCCAGCAGCCTACAGGGTGGGTCTGGGGCCAACGTCCTGACTTTC. Translated, it gives CASSLQGGSGANVLTF. The whole variable domain, remainder taken from reference TRBV7-2 and TRBJ2-6, is GAGVSQSPSNKVTEKGKDVELRCDPISGHTALYWYRQSLGQGLEFLIYFQGNSAPDKSGLPSDRFSAERTGGSVSTLTIQRTQQEDSAVYLCASSLQGGSGANVLTFGAGSRLTVL.

This clone occurred a few times. This chain connects TRBV18 to TRBJ1-2, with 7 nucleotides matching TRBD1. V lost 3 bases, J lost 2 bases, and 3 bases stayed unmatched. The germline gives CDR1 KGHSH, CDR2 LQKENI. This CDR3 comprises 14 residues. The CDR3 sequence is CASSPQTGNYGYTF. The CDR3 bases are TGTGCCAGCTCACCCCAGACAGGGAACTATGGCTACACCTTC. Full variable domain (remainder filled in from reference TRBV18 and TRBJ1-2): NAGVMQNPRHLVRRRGQEARLRCSPMKGHSHVYWYRQLPEEGLKFMVYLQKENIIDESGMPKERFSAEFPKEGPSILRIQQVVRGDSAAYFCASSPQTGNYGYTFGSGTRLTVV.

V gene TRBV19 combines with J gene TRBJ1-2; no reliable D call. Trimming pared 6 bases from V and 4 bases from J, leaving 15 bases between. Looked up from germline, CDR1 is LNHDA and CDR2 is SQIVND (reference sequence). This CDR3 is built from 14 residues. The CDR3 protein is CASRGSRASYGYTF. CDR3 nucleotide sequence: TGTGCCAGTAGAGGGTCCCGGGCGAGCTATGGCTACACCTTC.

V gene TRBV15 combines with J gene TRBJ2-1, with TRBD2 as a possible D gene (6 bases). Germline values: CDR1 LNHNV, CDR2 YYDKDF (reference sequence). The CDR3 contains 13 residues. Deletions cut 0 bases from V and 10 bases from J, with 10 bases between. The CDR3 reads CATSRDMEGEQFF. The DNA for the CDR3 is TGTGCCACCAGCAGAGATATGGAGGGGGAGCAGTTCTTC.

This chain joins TRBV6-6 and TRBJ2-7; perhaps D is TRBD1 or TRBD2 (6 bases each). There are 12 residues in the CDR3. V lost 2 bases and J 8 bases, leaving 10 bases between the germline ends. Germline V gives CDR1 MNHNY, CDR2 SVGAGI (reference sequence). Here the CDR3 DNA reads TGTGCCAGCAGTTACCATGGGGGGCAGCAGTACTTC. This codes for CASSYHGGQQYF.

As regards this clone: Other nucleotide sequences from this sample produce the same CDR3. V and J are TRBV5-1 and TRBJ2-7; 7 nucleotides match TRBD2. The CDR3 loop spans 14 amino acids. With V trimmed by 0 bases and J by 2 bases, 2 bases remained unmatched. The germline V gene has CDR1 SGHRS and CDR2 YFSETQ. CDR3 residues: CASSLAAGAYEQYF. Here the CDR3 DNA reads TGCGCCAGCAGCTTGGCCGCGGGGGCCTACGAGCAGTACTTC.

The chain recombines TRBV18 with TRBJ1-2, with D unresolved. V lost 0 bases and J lost 3, with 8 bases in between. In germline, CDR1 is KGHSH, CDR2 LQKENI. The CDR3 consists of 14 residues. The CDR3 reads CASSPPRGDYGYTF. The CDR3 DNA follows: TGTGCCAGCTCACCACCCCGGGGAGACTATGGCTACACCTTC.

The genes are TRBV7-2 and TRBJ2-1; no firm D call. CDR3 length equals 15 residues. The germline CDR1 and CDR2 sequences are SGHTA and FQGNSA. V lost 6 bases and J 0 bases, leaving 12 bases between the germline ends. The CDR3 bases are TGTGCCAGCAGTCCCGAGGCCCGCTCCTACAATGAGCAGTTCTTC. Translated: CASSPEARSYNEQFF. The complete variable domain, with remaining parts taken from reference TRBV7-2 and TRBJ2-1, reads GAGVSQSPSNKVTEKGKDVELRCDPISGHTALYWYRQSLGQGLEFLIYFQGNSAPDKSGLPSDRFSAERTGGSVSTLTIQRTQQEDSAVYLCASSPEARSYNEQFFGPGTRLTVL.

This chain uses TRBV7-2 with TRBJ2-3; TRBD2 might be the D (6 bases). The CDR3 contains 15 residues. From germline, CDR1 is SGHTA and CDR2 FQGNSA. Trimming stripped 5 bases from V and 4 bases from J, with 16 bases between. The CDR3 coding sequence is TGTGCCAGCAGCGGACTAACTGCGGCTCCAGATACGCAGTATTTT. It is translated as CASSGLTAAPDTQYF.

DNA for the CDR3: TGTGCCACCAGCAGAGATCTGGGAAGAAGCTCCTACAATGAGCAGTTCTTC. Translation gives CATSRDLGRSSYNEQFF. V usage is TRBV15 and J usage is TRBJ2-1; D ambiguous. The length of the CDR3 is 17 residues. V lost 0 bases, J lost 0 bases, and 12 bases lay in between. Per germline, CDR1 LNHNV and CDR2 YYDKDF (reference sequence). The complete variable domain, with remaining parts taken from reference TRBV15 and TRBJ2-1, reads DAMVIQNPRYQVTQFGKPVTLSCSQTLNHNVMYWYQQKSSQAPKLLFHYYDKDFNNEADTPDNFQSRRPNTSFCFLDIRSPGLGDTAMYLCATSRDLGRSSYNEQFFGPGTRLTVL.

The V call is TRBV5-4, the J call TRBJ2-2, with D unclear. The germline CDR1 and CDR2 sequences are SGHNT and YYREEE (reference sequence). This CDR3 spans 15 amino acids. Trimming cost V 4 bases and J 1 base, with 11 bases left between them. The CDR3 DNA is TGTGCCAGCAGCGTGGGTGCCGGGAACACCGGGGAGCTGTTTTTT. It codes for CASSVGAGNTGELFF. The whole variable domain, filled in from reference TRBV5-4 and TRBJ2-2, reads ETGVTQSPTHLIKTRGQQVTLRCSSQSGHNTVSWYQQALGQGPQFIFQYYREEENGRGNFPPRFSGLQFPNYSSELNVNALELDDSALYLCASSVGAGNTGELFFGEGSRLTVL.

Comment on this clone: Other DNA sequences within the sample encode an identical CDR3. V usage is TRBV18 and J usage is TRBJ2-1; D is unclear. With 4 bases removed from V and 0 bases from J, the gap between germline ends came to 10 bases. CDR1 KGHSH and CDR2 LQKENI come from the germline V gene. The CDR3 is 15 residues long. CDR3 sequence (DNA): TGTGCCAGCTCACTCAGTGTTAGCTCCTACAATGAGCAGTTCTTC. Protein product: CASSLSVSSYNEQFF.

This rearrangement joins TRBV5-1 to TRBJ2-2; 10 nucleotides match TRBD2. CDR1 is SGHRS and CDR2 is YFSETQ in the germline V gene. The length of the CDR3 is 16 residues. V was clipped by 5 bases and J by 2 bases; unmatched bases: 6. The CDR3: CASRVGTSVNTGELFF. CDR3 in DNA: TGCGCCAGCAGGGTTGGGACTAGCGTAAACACCGGGGAGCTGTTTTTT.

The chain couples TRBV28 to TRBJ2-7; 8 nucleotides agree with TRBD2. CDR3 length: 13 residues. Germline values: CDR1 MDHEN, CDR2 SYDVKM. The junction had 4 bases not matched to a gene; V was cut back by 7 bases and J by 2 bases. CDR3 nucleotide sequence: TGTGCCAGCACTAGGGGACTAGCCTACGAGCAGTACTTC. Its protein product is CASTRGLAYEQYF.

This clone has a count of ten or more. The chain is built from TRBV5-1 and TRBJ2-5; 11 nucleotides align to TRBD2. The germline V gene has CDR1 SGHRS and CDR2 YFSETQ. Germline trimming cut 6 bases from V and 5 bases from J; bases unmatched to any gene: 6. The CDR3 contains 14 residues. CDR3 residues: CASTQLAGVETQYF. DNA of the CDR3: TGCGCCAGCACTCAACTAGCGGGAGTTGAGACCCAGTACTTC.

The chain links TRBV14 to TRBJ2-3; maybe TRBD1 (6 bases). Germline assignment: CDR1 SGHDN and CDR2 FVKESK. The ends were cut back, 1 base at V and 5 bases at J, with 19 bases in the middle. The CDR3 consists of 17 residues. The CDR3 protein is CASSQGRVLQGKDTQYF. DNA for the CDR3: TGTGCCAGCAGCCAAGGCCGGGTATTACAGGGTAAAGATACGCAGTATTTT.

Many counts were recorded for this clone. The chain has TRBV6-1 and TRBJ2-3, with 11 positions matching TRBD2. V lost 4 bases, J lost 2 bases, and 5 bases stayed unmatched. The CDR3 covers 16 residues. Germline V gives CDR1 MNHNS, CDR2 SASEGT. CDR3 DNA sequence: TGTGCCAGCAGTGCCTTAGCGGGAGGGATCACAGATACGCAGTATTTT. Protein: CASSALAGGITDTQYF.

The chain has TRBV11-3 and TRBJ2-1; 15 bases map to TRBD2. The CDR3 contains 17 residues. The V and J ends lost 3 bases and 8 bases, in that order; junction bases with no gene match: 8. Germline values: CDR1 SGHNT, CDR2 YENEEA. CDR3 nucleotides: TGTGCCAGCAGCTTGGGGGGACTAGCGGGAGGTCTCGATGAGCAGTTCTTC. Translation gives CASSLGGLAGGLDEQFF.

V is TRBV6-5 and J is TRBJ2-7; 9 bases map to TRBD1. V lost 10 bases and J lost 0; bases outside the gene matches: 7. CDR3 size: 14 residues. Germline loops: CDR1 MNHEY, CDR2 SVGAGI. CDR3 in amino acids: CATRSGQGSYEQYF. The CDR3 bases are TGTGCCACTAGGTCGGGACAGGGCTCCTACGAGCAGTACTTC.

The chain carries TRBV7-9 and TRBJ2-1; a weak D match, TRBD2 (6 bases). Germline assignment: CDR1 SEHNR and CDR2 FQNEAQ (reference sequence). The CDR3 spans 13 residues. V was cut by 3 bases and J by 11 bases, with 14 bases left in between. The CDR3 is CASSLDAGRKQFF. The CDR3 DNA reads as TGTGCCAGCAGCTTGGATGCAGGGAGGAAGCAGTTCTTC. Based on the CDR3 plus reference TRBV7-9 and TRBJ2-1, the full variable domain is DTGVSQNPRHKITKRGQNVTFRCDPISEHNRLYWYRQTLGQGPEFLTYFQNEAQLEKSRLLSDRFSAERPKGSFSTLEIQRTEQGDSAMYLCASSLDAGRKQFFGPGTRLTVL.

CDR3 DNA sequence: TGTGCCAGCAGCCCCTTCGGGGCGAACACCGGGGAGCTGTTTTTT. Amino acid sequence: CASSPFGANTGELFF. The chain combines TRBV7-2 with TRBJ2-2; possible D gene TRBD2, 5 bases. The V end was cut by 5 bases, the J end by 0 bases, with 10 bases between. Germline CDR1 SGHTA, CDR2 FQGNSA. The CDR3 sequence is 15 residues long. Variable domain in full (rest from reference TRBV7-2 and TRBJ2-2): GAGVSQSPSNKVTEKGKDVELRCDPISGHTALYWYRQSLGQGLEFLIYFQGNSAPDKSGLPSDRFSAERTGGSVSTLTIQRTQQEDSAVYLCASSPFGANTGELFFGEGSRLTVL.

The rearrangement links TRBV15 to TRBJ1-1; D gene uncertain. The germline V gene has CDR1 LNHNV and CDR2 YYDKDF (reference sequence). V shed 1 base and J shed 1 base, with 4 bases lying between them. The CDR3 is 13 residues long. This CDR3 reads CATSRVRNTEAFF. Written as DNA, the CDR3 is TGTGCCACCAGCAGAGTGCGGAACACTGAAGCTTTCTTT.

V usage is TRBV9 and J usage is TRBJ2-7; D is ambiguous. V was pared by 4 bases and J by 0 bases, with 8 bases between. The length of the CDR3 is 13 residues. Looked up from germline, CDR1 is SGDLS and CDR2 is YYNGEE. The CDR3 reads CASSKDHSYEQYF. CDR3 sequence (DNA): TGTGCCAGCAGCAAAGACCACTCCTACGAGCAGTACTTC.

This chain connects TRBV6-1 to TRBJ2-1; D gene uncertain. This CDR3 has 16 residues. Germline CDR1 MNHNS, CDR2 SASEGT. Trimming cost V 0 bases and J 0 bases, with 9 bases left between them. The CDR3 DNA is TGTGCCAGCAGTGAAGCGCCACGGGTCTCCTACAATGAGCAGTTCTTC. This gives the protein CASSEAPRVSYNEQFF.